This T cell receptor beta chain is from a study of T-cell memory formation after mild COVID-19. Study summary: In these data, TCR clusters were largely donor specific. The study, taken as a whole, reports: CD8+ contracting clones occupied EMRA, while CD4+ ones occupied mainly CM and EM. Later expanders leaned CD4+, whereas day 15 to 85 contracting clones were balanced CD4/CD8. What remained unconfirmed was the SARS-CoV-2 specificity of second-wave clones peaking on day 37.

In regard to this clonotype: Its antigen is as yet unknown.

Using its own MiXCR run on the 5' RACE reads, TCRdb lists one record per CDR3 protein. The data hold 500,000 to 650,000 distinct CDR3 sequences, with approximately 21% observed a single time. V trimming: 4 bases; J trimming: 6 bases; junction bases outside the gene matches: 6. This CDR3 region has 14 residues. The germline gives CDR1 SQVTM, CDR2 ANQGSEA. The gene calls are TRBV29-1 and TRBJ1-5; 10 nucleotides agree with TRBD1. The specimen sequenced was PBMCs or a T cell subset sorted from them (not recorded which). This receptor was taken from an adult woman who had mild COVID-19 (a few samples of this study predate the infection). Cell type and time point are not known. The CDR3 is CSVGQGAESQPQHF. The CDR3 DNA reads TGCAGCGTTGGACAGGGGGCAGAGAGTCAGCCCCAGCATTTT.